The 28 T cell receptor beta chains below were found in one sample sequenced in a study of blood T cells in healthy people across ages. Combining a sample-barcoded 5' primer with a J-beta primer mix, a second PCR ran for roughly 7 to 12 cycles. A single record per CDR3 protein comes from TCRdb applying MiXCR to the 5' RACE reads. Seen here are roughly 500,000 distinct CDR3 sequences, around 24% observed once, and the top ten hold approximately 10%. The same specimen was also included in a second study, on T cells of mothers and their children.

Sequenced material: blood. The receptor source for this set is a boy between 10 and 17 years old in good health.

V gene TRBV2 combines with J gene TRBJ1-4, with D possibly being TRBD1 (6 bases). Per the germline V gene, CDR1 is SNHLY and CDR2 is FYNNEI. The length of the CDR3 is 14 residues. V was trimmed by 3 bases and J by 6 bases, leaving 11 bases between them. In DNA form, the CDR3 reads TGTGCCAGCAGTGACAGGGGAGCCCATGAAAAACTGTTTTTT. This sequence encodes CASSDRGAHEKLFF.

The V call is TRBV4-3, the J call TRBJ2-1; no reliable D call. Trimming took 0 bases from V and 6 from J, leaving 6 bases between them. The CDR3 extends over 13 amino acids. Germline CDR1 LGHNA, CDR2 YSLEER. The CDR3 is CASSQDWRNEQFF. The CDR3 DNA reads TGCGCCAGCAGCCAAGACTGGCGCAATGAGCAGTTCTTC.

This chain links TRBV28 with TRBJ2-3; unclear D gene. Germline V gene sequence: CDR1 MDHEN, CDR2 SYDVKM. This CDR3 region has 12 residues. V gave up 6 bases and J gave up 0 bases, with 4 bases separating them. CDR3 in amino acids: CASRMSTDTQYF. The CDR3 DNA sequence: TGTGCCAGCAGGATGAGCACAGATACGCAGTATTTT.

This clonotype was observed a handful of times. This chain connects TRBV4-2 to TRBJ1-1; D perhaps matches TRBD1 (6 bases). The ends were cut back, 4 bases at V and 4 bases at J, with 13 bases in the middle. From germline, CDR1 is LGHNA and CDR2 YNFKEQ. This CDR3 has 14 amino acids. Here the CDR3 reads CASSPVDRTTEAFF. The CDR3 DNA reads TGTGCCAGCAGCCCGGTTGACAGGACCACTGAAGCTTTCTTT.

V and J are TRBV29-1 and TRBJ2-7, with TRBD1 as a possible D gene (5 bases). Looked up from germline, CDR1 is SQVTM and CDR2 is ANQGSEA. Trimming took 4 bases from V and 2 from J, leaving 12 bases between them. The CDR3 is made up of 13 amino acids. The CDR3 protein is CSVGSGLPYEQYF. The DNA of the CDR3 is TGCAGCGTTGGTTCAGGGCTTCCCTACGAGCAGTACTTC.

V gene TRBV7-2 combines with J gene TRBJ1-6; 9 bases agree with TRBD1. CDR3 length: 14 amino acids. V lost 5 bases to trimming and J lost 7 bases; unmatched junction nucleotides: 3. The V gene's germline CDR1 is SGHTA and CDR2 FQGNSA. CDR3 DNA: TGTGCCAGCAGCCGACAGGGGGGAAATTCACCCCTCCACTTT. It yields the protein CASSRQGGNSPLHF.

This chain links TRBV28 with TRBJ1-1; the D is unclear. The V and J ends lost 4 bases and 11 bases respectively, with 23 bases between them. The CDR3 spans 15 residues. From germline, CDR1 is MDHEN and CDR2 SYDVKM. CDR3 residues: CASSSSPAAGARAFF. CDR3 in DNA: TGTGCCAGCAGTTCGAGTCCTGCAGCCGGAGCCCGTGCTTTCTTT.

V is TRBV29-1 and J is TRBJ2-1; D not resolved. Per germline, CDR1 SQVTM and CDR2 ANQGSEA. Trimming left V 7 bases short and J 1 base short, with 5 bases between. This CDR3 is built from 11 residues. CDR3: CSAGSYNEQFF. The CDR3 DNA sequence: TGCAGCGCTGGGTCCTACAATGAGCAGTTCTTC.

The J gene is TRBJ2-2, the V gene TRBV7-8, with 8 bases fitting TRBD2. This CDR3 is 16 amino acids long. Germline V gene sequence: CDR1 SGHVS, CDR2 FQNEAQ. V dropped 3 bases and J dropped 0; count of bases not matched to a gene: 3. This chain's CDR3 is CASSFRGGPNTGELFF. CDR3 coding DNA: TGTGCCAGCAGCTTCCGCGGGGGGCCGAACACCGGGGAGCTGTTTTTT.

This chain uses TRBV12-3 or TRBV12-4 with TRBJ1-2; possible D gene TRBD1, 5 bases. The CDR3 consists of 13 residues. Deletions cut 1 base from V and 8 bases from J, with 11 bases between. CDR3: CASSLGKGRGYTF. Written as DNA, the CDR3 is TGTGCCAGCAGTTTAGGAAAGGGACGAGGCTACACCTTC.

This clonotype was detected only a few times. V is TRBV11-1 and J is TRBJ1-4; no firm D call. The CDR3 extends over 14 amino acids. CDR1 SGHAT and CDR2 FQDESV come from the germline V gene (reference sequence). V was clipped by 4 bases and J by 8 bases, with 14 bases between them. CDR3 loop: CASSYDDSHEKLFF. The CDR3 nucleotides read TGTGCCAGCAGCTATGACGATTCCCACGAAAAACTGTTTTTT.

CDR3 DNA: TGCAGTGCTAGACACGGGACTAGCGGGGGGGCCTACAATGAGCAGTTCTTC. Translation gives CSARHGTSGGAYNEQFF. V gene TRBV20-1 combines with J gene TRBJ2-1; 16 bases agree with TRBD2. The ends lost 2 bases at V and 2 bases at J; junction bases unmatched: 3. Germline-derived CDR1 and CDR2 are DFQATT and SNEGSKA (reference sequence). The CDR3 sequence is 17 residues long.

The chain combines TRBV5-1 with TRBJ2-3; D gene ambiguous. Germline values: CDR1 SGHRS, CDR2 YFSETQ. Trimming removed 6 bases from V and 5 bases from J, with 19 bases in between. This CDR3 contains 15 residues. CDR3 region: CASTPDELWRDTQYF. CDR3 in DNA: TGCGCCAGCACCCCGGACGAACTGTGGAGAGATACGCAGTATTTT. The full variable domain, rest sourced from reference TRBV5-1 and TRBJ2-3, is KAGVTQTPRYLIKTRGQQVTLSCSPISGHRSVSWYQQTPGQGLQFLFEYFSETQRNKGNFPGRFSGRQFSNSRSEMNVSTLELGDSALYLCASTPDELWRDTQYFGPGTRLTVL.

CDR3 in amino acids: CASSDQAGGNEKLFF. The CDR3 DNA reads as TGTGCCAGCAGTGATCAGGCAGGGGGGAATGAAAAACTGTTTTTT. J is TRBJ1-4 and V is TRBV6-1; 7 positions match TRBD1. CDR1 and CDR2 (germline): MNHNS, SASEGT. The trim removed 3 bases at V and 5 bases at J, leaving 6 bases unmatched. The CDR3 has 15 residues.

The V and J genes are TRBV20-1 and TRBJ1-2; D call uncertain. This CDR3 contains 12 residues. The germline V and J ends were trimmed by 2 bases and 4 bases, with 8 bases remaining between them. Germline CDR1 DFQATT, CDR2 SNEGSKA (reference sequence). CDR3 in amino acids: CSARKQIYGYTF. The CDR3 nucleotides are TGCAGTGCTAGAAAACAGATCTATGGCTACACCTTC.

This chain connects TRBV4-3 to TRBJ2-3; 8 positions match TRBD2. The CDR3 covers 17 residues. The V and J ends lost 0 bases and 2 bases, in that order; junction bases with no gene match: 7. CDR1 is LGHNA and CDR2 is YSLEER in the germline V gene. The DNA of the CDR3 is TGCGCCAGCAGCCAAGATTACGGGGGGGCTTACACAGATACGCAGTATTTT. It is translated as CASSQDYGGAYTDTQYF.

The V gene is TRBV7-2, the J gene TRBJ2-1; a weak D match, TRBD1 (6 bases). V lost 2 bases and J 9 bases, leaving 11 bases between the germline ends. The germline gives CDR1 SGHTA, CDR2 FQGNSA. There are 13 residues in the CDR3. CDR3: CASSLQGLGEQFF. The CDR3 coding sequence is TGTGCCAGCAGCTTACAGGGGCTAGGTGAGCAGTTCTTC.

The rearrangement uses TRBV20-1 and TRBJ2-7; maybe TRBD2 (5 bases). V was cut by 6 bases and J by 2 bases, with 14 bases left in between. Germline assignment: CDR1 DFQATT and CDR2 SNEGSKA (reference sequence). The CDR3 has 13 residues. For the CDR3, the DNA is TGCAGTGCCCTCCCGAGGGTGACCTACGAGCAGTACTTC. Its translation: CSALPRVTYEQYF.

This clonotype was found a few times. The CDR3 spells CSVGPLLHF. In nucleotides, the CDR3 is TGCAGCGTGGGACCCCTCCTCCACTTT. The V gene is TRBV29-1, the J gene TRBJ1-6; D possibly corresponds to TRBD1 (5 bases). V was trimmed by 6 bases and J by 15 bases, leaving 9 bases between them. CDR1 and CDR2 from the germline V gene are SQVTM and ANQGSEA. This CDR3 is 9 amino acids long.

This clonotype was observed a few times. The chain uses TRBV7-3 and TRBJ2-2, with 14 bases fitting TRBD2. Trimming at V came to 4 bases and at J to 4 bases, leaving 14 bases not matched to a gene. The CDR3 sequence is 20 residues long. Germline loops: CDR1 SGHTA, CDR2 FQGTGA. The DNA of the CDR3 is TGTGCCAGCAGCTACCGACTAGCGGGGGGGCCGAGATTAGCCACCGGGGAGCTGTTTTTT. Its protein product is CASSYRLAGGPRLATGELFF.

This clonotype was counted a few times. The V gene is TRBV7-9, the J gene TRBJ2-7, with D possibly being TRBD2 (5 bases). Per the germline V gene, CDR1 is SEHNR and CDR2 is FQNEAQ (reference sequence). V was cut by 5 bases and J by 8 bases, with 13 bases left in between. CDR3 length: 12 amino acids. The CDR3 nucleotides read TGTGCCAGCAGCCACTGGGAGATCAAGCAGTACTTC. Translating gives CASSHWEIKQYF.

The chain combines TRBV7-8 with TRBJ2-5, with D perhaps TRBD2 (5 bases). CDR1 is SGHVS and CDR2 is FQNEAQ in the germline V gene. This CDR3 contains 13 residues. V lost 4 bases and J lost 4, with 10 bases in between. The CDR3 here is CASSSTSLETQYF. The CDR3 region has the DNA TGTGCCAGCAGCTCCACTAGTTTAGAGACCCAGTACTTC.

CDR3 in amino acids: CASSLGSASYNEQFF. CDR3 nucleotide sequence: TGTGCCAGCAGCTTAGGTAGCGCTTCCTACAATGAGCAGTTCTTC. This rearrangement joins TRBV7-2 to TRBJ2-1; a weak D match, TRBD2 (5 bases). Per germline, CDR1 SGHTA and CDR2 FQGNSA. CDR3 length equals 15 residues. Trimming cost V 1 base and J 1 base, with 8 bases left between them.

This clonotype appeared a few times. V and J are TRBV9 and TRBJ2-2; possible D gene TRBD1, 5 bases. Germline CDR1 reads SGDLS; CDR2 reads YYNGEE. V gave up 3 bases and J gave up 6 bases, with 18 bases separating them. The CDR3 extends over 16 amino acids. CDR3: CASSGSGAALSGELFF. The DNA for the CDR3 is TGTGCCAGCAGCGGGAGTGGGGCAGCTTTATCCGGGGAGCTGTTTTTT.

This clonotype was counted a few times. J is TRBJ2-7 and V is TRBV10-3; the D is unclear. The CDR3 totals 12 residues. The V and J ends lost 4 bases and 7 bases respectively, with 11 bases between them. The V gene's germline CDR1 is ENHRY and CDR2 SYGVKD. The CDR3 region has the DNA TGTGCCATCAGTGGGGGAACTCGGGAGCAGTACTTC. Amino acid sequence: CAISGGTREQYF.

The rearrangement uses TRBV10-3 and TRBJ2-5; D is tentatively TRBD1 or TRBD2 (9 bases each). The J call may not be correct, given that the DNA end is closer to TRBJ2-7. Per the germline V gene, CDR1 is ENHRY and CDR2 is SYGVKD. There are 17 residues in the CDR3. The CDR3 sequence: CAISGDRDLAGRYEQYF. Written as DNA, the CDR3 is TGTGCCATCAGTGGGGACAGGGACCTAGCGGGAAGATACGAGCAGTACTTC.

This clonotype came up a few times. The chain employs TRBV11-1 and TRBJ2-1, with a possible D match to TRBD2 (5 bases). The closer fit of TRBJ2-7 to the DNA end suggests the J call may be wrong. CDR1 is SGHAT and CDR2 is FQDESV in the germline V gene (reference sequence). There are 14 residues in the CDR3. The CDR3, as DNA: TGTGCCAGCACCTCGGCGGGTAGCTCCTACGAGCAGTACTTC. This gives the protein CASTSAGSSYEQYF.

This clonotype occurred a few times. V usage is TRBV25-1 and J usage is TRBJ2-3, with 11 bases matching TRBD2. The length of the CDR3 is 16 residues. Losses at the gene ends were 4 bases for V and 0 bases for J; bases not matched to a gene: 3. Germline lookup yields CDR1 MGHDK and CDR2 SYGVNS. The CDR3 protein is CASSGLAGGSTDTQYF. DNA for the CDR3: TGTGCCAGCAGTGGGCTAGCGGGAGGCAGCACAGATACGCAGTATTTT.